Listed below are T cell receptor beta chains from one sample, sequenced in a study of control samples from healthy donors and cancer patients. The assay was immunoSEQ multiplex PCR, and TCRdb's table has in-frame clones only and misses some. The sample has 100,000 to 150,000 clones; over 75% are singletons. The source material was blood. The origin of the receptors is a man younger than 30 in good health. CDR3s include the opening cysteine and the closing phenylalanine or tryptophan. Each record gives: V gene, CDR3 length, CDR3 protein.

>TRBV12-3/TRBV12-4|12
CASSPFRGTQYF
>TRBV12-3/TRBV12-4|12
CASSYGSYGYTF
>TRBV5-1|16
CASSLGGLTPNEKLFF
>TRBV15|14
CVRGGRSSYNEQFF
>TRBV24-1|16
CATSDPGDRGVETQYF
>TRBV27|16
CASSPQGISGANVLTF
>TRBV28|15
CASSFSGDLREKLFF
>TRBV19|15
CASSIESLAKNIQYF
>TRBV24-1|14
CATSPGTGTGELFF
>TRBV6-4|18
CASSEGGGEELSSYEQYF
>TRBV12-5|16
CASGRPGLAGANEQFF
>TRBV9|15
CASSGLAGVRETQYF
>TRBV24-1|13
CATSDGKGNEQFF
>TRBV28|16
CASSLRGVAGANVLTF
>TRBV19|14
CASSISRDYNEQFF
>TRBV13|14
CASSTQEADYEQYF
>TRBV6-1|12
CASSEVGSTQYF
>TRBV25-1|15
CASAGGTGGHTEAFF
>TRBV27|14
CASSLLRGVDEQYF
>TRBV7-9|15
CASSPPYTPRPEAFF
>TRBV10-3|14
CAIMMTGGSGEQYF
>TRBV6-7|15
CASSYLRGYGEKLFF
>TRBV6-5|12
CATSDTYNEQFF
>TRBV2|14
CASSKGQGADTQYF
>TRBV14|15
CASSLTGRGNEKLFF
>TRBV24-1|15
CATSDGGQGHQPQHF
>TRBV25-1|16
CASSEVGRAIQETQYF
>TRBV28|15
CASTPGTGFDYGYTF
>TRBV25-1|17
CASSEYRIGQGTGELFF
>TRBV15|17
CATSSPWRDRGTDTQYF
>TRBV4-2|15
CASSLRLAVKETQYF
>TRBV6-1|17
CASSEASSKWGSDTQYF
>TRBV28|13
CASTIWGSYEQYF
>TRBV27|15
CASSLNPFSPDGAFF
>TRBV18|13
CASSGGLNEKLFF
>TRBV28|17
CASSLEFPLSSGNTIYF
>TRBV29-1|14
CSVAGGRGGQPQHF
>TRBV5-1|14
CASSLAGLMTEAFF
>TRBV4-1|16
CASSQVPSGRGYEQYF
>TRBV6-5|13
CATAPTTNEKLFF
>TRBV19|15
CASSKGTGTGETQYF
>TRBV30|16
CAWSPTGPKPHYGYTF
>TRBV5-1|15
CASSLSTNLNTEAFF
>TRBV3-1/TRBV3-2|15
CASSPDYTTYNEQFF
>TRBV7-9|14
CASSFPGTDYGYTF
>TRBV4-1|18
CASSLDRDREWTNYGYTF
>TRBV27|14
CASSLSGSYNEQFF
>TRBV11-2|13
CASSLDRTAQEFF
>TRBV6-4|14
CASKTRQGHTEAFF
>TRBV6-5|14
CASSSPGISYEQYF
>TRBV7-9|16
CASRYLAGVGTDTQYF
>TRBV3-1/TRBV3-2|16
CASSQVAGGALGGYTF
>TRBV2|13
CASRTLPGQPQHF
>TRBV7-3|12
CASSSWGGEQFF
>TRBV6-5|14
CAGSLRDLNTEAFF
>TRBV18|15
CASSPGDSGANVLTF
>TRBV7-9|15
CASSLALGGEETQYF
>TRBV19|17
CASSTNGRGTGQETQYF
>TRBV10-3|14
CAISKQDVINEQFF